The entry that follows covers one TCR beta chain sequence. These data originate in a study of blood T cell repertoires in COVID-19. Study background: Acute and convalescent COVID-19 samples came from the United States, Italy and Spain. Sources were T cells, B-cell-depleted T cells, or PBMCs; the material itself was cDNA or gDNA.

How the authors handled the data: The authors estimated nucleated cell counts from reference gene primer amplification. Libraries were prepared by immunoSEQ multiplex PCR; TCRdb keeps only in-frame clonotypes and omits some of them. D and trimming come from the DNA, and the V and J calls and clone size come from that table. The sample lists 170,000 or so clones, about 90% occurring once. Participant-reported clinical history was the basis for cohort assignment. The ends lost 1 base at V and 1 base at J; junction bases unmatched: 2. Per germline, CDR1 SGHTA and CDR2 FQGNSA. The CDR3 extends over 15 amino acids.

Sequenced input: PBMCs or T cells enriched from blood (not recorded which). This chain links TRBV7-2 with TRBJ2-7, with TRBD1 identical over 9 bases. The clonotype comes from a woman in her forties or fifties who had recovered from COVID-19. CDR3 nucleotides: TGTGCCAGCAGCTTAGTTGGGACAGGGTCCTACGAGCAGTACTTC. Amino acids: CASSLVGTGSYEQYF.